The 9 T cell receptor beta chains listed next were all sequenced from one sample in a study of T-cell memory formation after mild COVID-19. TCRdb called the 5' RACE reads again in MiXCR, with one record for every CDR3 protein. The sample carries more than 350,000 distinct CDR3 sequences, under 25% recorded once. Sequencing used PBMCs or a T cell subset sorted from them (not recorded which). The source of these receptors is an adult woman who had mild COVID-19 (a few samples of this study predate the infection). Cell type and time point are not known.

The DNA for the CDR3 is TGTGCCAGCAGCTTATCTTGGACAGGGCGGAACACTGAAGCTTTCTTT. It yields the protein CASSLSWTGRNTEAFF. V usage is TRBV7-9 and J usage is TRBJ1-1, with TRBD1 matching 8 bases. J gave up 1 base and V 2 bases, and 6 bases lay outside the gene matches. The CDR3 is 16 amino acids. Germline V gene lookup returns CDR1 SEHNR and CDR2 FQNEAQ (reference sequence).

CDR3 sequence (DNA): TGCGCCAGCCAAGCGATCGAGACAGGGGGTGAAAAACTGTTTTTT. Residues: CASQAIETGGEKLFF. V gene TRBV4-1 combines with J gene TRBJ1-4; the match to TRBD1 covers 9 bases. Germline V gene data show CDR1 as MGHRA and CDR2 as YSYEKL. V gave up 8 bases and J gave up 7 bases; unmatched junction bases: 11. This CDR3 is built from 15 residues.

The CDR3 DNA is TGTGCCAGCAGCCCCGGGCCGCCTCGTCCGAATTCACCCCTCCACTTT. Translation gives CASSPGPPRPNSPLHF. The chain carries TRBV5-4 and TRBJ1-6; D gene ambiguous. V lost 4 bases and J lost 7, with 18 bases in between. The CDR3 is made up of 16 amino acids. The V gene's germline CDR1 is SGHNT and CDR2 YYREEE (reference sequence). Complete variable domain (other parts from reference TRBV5-4 and TRBJ1-6): ETGVTQSPTHLIKTRGQQVTLRCSSQSGHNTVSWYQQALGQGPQFIFQYYREEENGRGNFPPRFSGLQFPNYSSELNVNALELDDSALYLCASSPGPPRPNSPLHFGNGTRLTVT.

CDR3 residues: CASSPGTAQFF. As DNA, the CDR3 is TGTGCCAGCAGCCCCGGGACTGCTCAGTTCTTC. The genes are TRBV27 and TRBJ2-1, with TRBD2 as a possible D gene (6 bases). This CDR3 has 11 residues. The ends were cut back, 6 bases at V and 13 bases at J, with 13 bases in the middle. CDR1 MNHEY and CDR2 SMNVEV come from the germline V gene (reference sequence).

The chain has TRBV4-1 and TRBJ1-2; TRBD1 matches 9 bases. CDR3 size: 16 residues. Germline assignment: CDR1 MGHRA and CDR2 YSYEKL. The V and J ends lost 2 bases and 4 bases, in that order; junction bases with no gene match: 8. The CDR3 protein is CASSQTSGQGVYGYTF. CDR3 coding DNA: TGCGCCAGCAGCCAAACCTCGGGACAGGGAGTCTATGGCTACACCTTC.

This clonotype was recorded a few times. This chain joins TRBV3-1 and TRBJ2-3; TRBD2 aligns across 7 bases. The CDR3 is 14 amino acids. V shed 7 bases and J 1 base; nucleotides not matched to a gene: 5. Germline values: CDR1 LGHDT, CDR2 YNNKEL (reference sequence). The CDR3 coding sequence is TGTGCCAGCACCCAGGGAGGGGGCACAGATACGCAGTATTTT. Amino acid sequence: CASTQGGGTDTQYF.

The V gene is TRBV5-6, the J gene TRBJ1-1; D is undetermined. The V gene lost 0 bases and the J gene lost 4 bases, with 10 bases spanning the gap. Germline V gene lookup returns CDR1 SGHDT and CDR2 YYEEEE. The CDR3 sequence is 14 residues long. The DNA for the CDR3 is TGTGCCAGCAGCTTGGTTCCGGGAGGCACTGAAGCTTTCTTT. Its protein product is CASSLVPGGTEAFF.

The chain recombines TRBV29-1 with TRBJ1-1; D not resolved. The CDR3 extends over 12 amino acids. The ends were cut back, 7 bases at V and 2 bases at J, with 11 bases in the middle. In germline, CDR1 is SQVTM, CDR2 ANQGSEA. CDR3 amino acids: CSGLRGNTEAFF. In DNA form, the CDR3 reads TGCAGCGGATTACGAGGAAACACTGAAGCTTTCTTT.

The table lists this clonotype with a few counts. CDR3 protein: CSASPGGPRSGELFF. CDR3 DNA sequence: TGCAGTGCTAGCCCGGGGGGGCCACGGTCCGGGGAGCTGTTTTTT. The chain employs TRBV20-1 and TRBJ2-2, with 8 bases that match TRBD2. This CDR3 region has 15 residues. The J segment lost 6 bases and the V segment lost 3 bases, leaving 9 bases of the junction unmatched. The germline gives CDR1 DFQATT, CDR2 SNEGSKA (reference sequence).